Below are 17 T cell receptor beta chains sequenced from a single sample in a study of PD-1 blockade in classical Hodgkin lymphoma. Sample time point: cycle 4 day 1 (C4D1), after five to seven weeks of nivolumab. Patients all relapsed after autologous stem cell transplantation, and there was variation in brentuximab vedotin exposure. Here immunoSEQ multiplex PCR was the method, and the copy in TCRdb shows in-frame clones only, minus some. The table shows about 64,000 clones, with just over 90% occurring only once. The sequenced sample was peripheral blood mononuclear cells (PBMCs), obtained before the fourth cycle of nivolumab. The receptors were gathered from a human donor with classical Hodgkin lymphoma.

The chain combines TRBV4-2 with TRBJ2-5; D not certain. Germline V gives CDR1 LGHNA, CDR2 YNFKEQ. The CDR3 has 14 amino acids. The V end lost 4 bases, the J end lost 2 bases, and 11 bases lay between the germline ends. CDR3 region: CASSPQASQETQYF. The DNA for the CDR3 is TGTGCCAGCAGCCCCCAAGCGAGTCAAGAGACCCAGTACTTC.

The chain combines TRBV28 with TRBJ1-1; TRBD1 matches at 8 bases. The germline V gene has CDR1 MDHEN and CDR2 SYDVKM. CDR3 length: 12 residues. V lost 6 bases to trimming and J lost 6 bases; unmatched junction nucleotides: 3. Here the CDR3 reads CASSPGGPEAFF. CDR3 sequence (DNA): TGTGCCAGCAGCCCAGGGGGCCCTGAAGCTTTCTTT.

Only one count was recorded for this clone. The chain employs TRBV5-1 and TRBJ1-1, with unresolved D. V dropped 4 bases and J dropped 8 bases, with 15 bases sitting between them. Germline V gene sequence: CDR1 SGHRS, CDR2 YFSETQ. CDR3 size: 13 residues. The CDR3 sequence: CASSQGPFAEAFF. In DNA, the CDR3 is TGCGCCAGCAGCCAAGGACCCTTCGCGGAAGCTTTCTTT.

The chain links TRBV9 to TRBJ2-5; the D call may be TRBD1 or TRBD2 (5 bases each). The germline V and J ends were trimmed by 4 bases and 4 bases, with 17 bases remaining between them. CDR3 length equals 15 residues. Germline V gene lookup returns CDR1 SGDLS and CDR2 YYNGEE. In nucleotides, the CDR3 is TGTGCCAGCAGCACTGGGCCCGATGGGGGAGAGACCCAGTACTTC. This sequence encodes CASSTGPDGGETQYF.

This CDR3 reads CASSEFLPGLAFNNEQFF. Here the CDR3 DNA reads TGTGCCAGCAGTGAATTCCTACCCGGACTAGCCTTCAACAATGAGCAGTTCTTC. V usage is TRBV6-1 and J usage is TRBJ2-1, with 8 bases identical to TRBD2. The CDR3 covers 18 residues. From germline, CDR1 is MNHNS and CDR2 SASEGT. V lost 2 bases, J lost 5 bases, and 14 bases stayed unmatched.

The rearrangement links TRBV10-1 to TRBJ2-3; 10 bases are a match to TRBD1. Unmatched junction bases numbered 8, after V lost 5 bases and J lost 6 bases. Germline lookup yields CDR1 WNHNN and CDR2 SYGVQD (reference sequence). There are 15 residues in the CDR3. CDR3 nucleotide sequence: TGCGCCAGCAGTTCCGGGACAGGGGTATACGATACGCAGTATTTT. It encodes CASSSGTGVYDTQYF.

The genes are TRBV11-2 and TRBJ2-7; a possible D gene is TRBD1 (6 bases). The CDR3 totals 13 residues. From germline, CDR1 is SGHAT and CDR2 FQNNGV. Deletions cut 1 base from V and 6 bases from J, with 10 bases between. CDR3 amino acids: CASSLAGDGEQYF. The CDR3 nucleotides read TGTGCCAGCAGCTTAGCAGGGGATGGCGAGCAGTACTTC.

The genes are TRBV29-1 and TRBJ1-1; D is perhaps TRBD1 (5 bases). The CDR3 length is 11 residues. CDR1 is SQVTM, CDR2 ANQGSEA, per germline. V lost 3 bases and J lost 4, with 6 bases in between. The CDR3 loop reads CSVDTGTEAFF. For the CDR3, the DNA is TGCAGCGTTGATACAGGCACTGAAGCTTTCTTT.

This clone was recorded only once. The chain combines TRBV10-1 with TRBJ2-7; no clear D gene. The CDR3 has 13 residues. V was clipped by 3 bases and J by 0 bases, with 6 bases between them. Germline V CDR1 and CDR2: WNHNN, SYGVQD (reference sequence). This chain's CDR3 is CASSDRSSYEQYF. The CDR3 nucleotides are TGCGCCAGCAGTGACCGGAGCTCCTACGAGCAGTACTTC.

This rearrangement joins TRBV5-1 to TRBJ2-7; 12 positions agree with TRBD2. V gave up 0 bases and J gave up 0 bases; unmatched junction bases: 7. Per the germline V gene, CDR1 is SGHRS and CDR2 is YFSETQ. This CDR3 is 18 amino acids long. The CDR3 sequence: CASSLVGLAGHPSYEQYF. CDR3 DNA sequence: TGCGCCAGCAGCTTGGTAGGACTAGCGGGACATCCCTCCTACGAGCAGTACTTC.

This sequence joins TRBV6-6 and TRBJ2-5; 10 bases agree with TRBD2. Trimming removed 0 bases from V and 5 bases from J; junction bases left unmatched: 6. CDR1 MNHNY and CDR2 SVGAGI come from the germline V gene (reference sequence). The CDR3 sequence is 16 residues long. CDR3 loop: CASSYSPSGSSETQYF. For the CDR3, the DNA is TGTGCCAGCAGTTACTCTCCTAGCGGGAGTTCGGAGACCCAGTACTTC.

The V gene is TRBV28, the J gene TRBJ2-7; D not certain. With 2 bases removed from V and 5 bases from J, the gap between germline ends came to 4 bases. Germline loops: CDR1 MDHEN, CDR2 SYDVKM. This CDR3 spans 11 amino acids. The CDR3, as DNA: TGTGCCAGCAGTTTAGGGGACGAGCAGTACTTC. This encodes CASSLGDEQYF. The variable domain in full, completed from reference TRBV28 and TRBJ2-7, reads DVKVTQSSRYLVKRTGEKVFLECVQDMDHENMFWYRQDPGLGLRLIYFSYDVKMKEKGDIPEGYSVSREKKERFSLILESASTNQTSMYLCASSLGDEQYFGPGTRLTVT.

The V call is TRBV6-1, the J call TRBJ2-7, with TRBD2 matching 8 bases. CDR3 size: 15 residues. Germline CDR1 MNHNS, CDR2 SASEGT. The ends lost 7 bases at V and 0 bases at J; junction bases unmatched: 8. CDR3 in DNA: TGTGCCAGCAACCCACTAGCGGACGTCTCCTACGAGCAGTACTTC. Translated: CASNPLADVSYEQYF.

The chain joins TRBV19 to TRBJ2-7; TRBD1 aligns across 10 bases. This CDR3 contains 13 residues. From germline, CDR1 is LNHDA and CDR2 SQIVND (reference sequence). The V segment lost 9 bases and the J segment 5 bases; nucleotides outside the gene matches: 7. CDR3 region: CASKPGQGNEQYF. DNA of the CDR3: TGTGCCAGCAAACCGGGACAGGGGAACGAGCAGTACTTC.

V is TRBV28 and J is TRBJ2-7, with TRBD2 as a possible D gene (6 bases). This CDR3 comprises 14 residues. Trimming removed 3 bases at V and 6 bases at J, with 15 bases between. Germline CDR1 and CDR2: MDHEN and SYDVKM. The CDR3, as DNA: TGTGCCAGCAGTTTTCCCCGCGGAGGGTCCGAGCAGTACTTC. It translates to CASSFPRGGSEQYF.

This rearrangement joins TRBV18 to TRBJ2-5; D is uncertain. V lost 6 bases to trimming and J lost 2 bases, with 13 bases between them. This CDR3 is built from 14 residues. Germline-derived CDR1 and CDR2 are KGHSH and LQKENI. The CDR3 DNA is TGTGCCAGCTCCTCAGGTCAGGCGCAAGAGACCCAGTACTTC. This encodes CASSSGQAQETQYF.

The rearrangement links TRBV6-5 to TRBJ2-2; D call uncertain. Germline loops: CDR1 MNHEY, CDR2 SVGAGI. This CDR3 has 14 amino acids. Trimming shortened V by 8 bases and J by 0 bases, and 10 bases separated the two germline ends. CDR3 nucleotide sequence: TGTGCCAGCGGGCCCAGGACGAACACCGGGGAGCTGTTTTTT. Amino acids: CASGPRTNTGELFF.